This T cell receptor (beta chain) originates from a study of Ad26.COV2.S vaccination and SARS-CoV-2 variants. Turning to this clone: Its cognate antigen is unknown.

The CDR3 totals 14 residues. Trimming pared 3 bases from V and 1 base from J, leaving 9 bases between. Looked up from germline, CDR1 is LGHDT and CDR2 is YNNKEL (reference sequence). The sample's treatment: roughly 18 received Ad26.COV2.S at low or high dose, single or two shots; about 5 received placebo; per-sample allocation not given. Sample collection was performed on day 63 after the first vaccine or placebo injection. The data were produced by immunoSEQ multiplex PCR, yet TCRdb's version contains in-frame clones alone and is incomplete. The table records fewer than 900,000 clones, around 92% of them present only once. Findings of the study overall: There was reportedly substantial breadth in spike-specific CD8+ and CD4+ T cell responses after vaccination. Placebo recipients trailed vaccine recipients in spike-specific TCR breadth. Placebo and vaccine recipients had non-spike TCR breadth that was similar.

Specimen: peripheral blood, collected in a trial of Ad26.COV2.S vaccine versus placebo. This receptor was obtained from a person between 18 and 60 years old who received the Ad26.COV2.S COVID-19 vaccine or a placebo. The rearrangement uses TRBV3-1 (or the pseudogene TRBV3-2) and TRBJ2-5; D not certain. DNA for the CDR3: TGTGCCAGCAGCCATTTCGGCAGCCAAGAGACCCAGTACTTC. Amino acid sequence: CASSHFGSQETQYF.